The rows below give T cell receptor beta chains drawn from one sample of a study of T-cell reconstitution after alpha-beta-depleted transplantation in children. TCRdb processed the PCR reads anew with MiXCR; each CDR3 protein has one entry. The sample lists under 750,000 distinct CDR3 sequences, under 30% occurring once. The material was PBMCs, mostly from graft donor cells, obtained 360 days after TCRalphabeta/CD19-depleted stem cell transplant. The receptor source for this set is a boy in the first two years of life who had a stem cell transplant for acute myeloid leukemia, so the T cells may come from the graft donor. The CDR3 runs from the conserved cysteine through the conserved F or W.

v_call cdr3_aa
TRBV7-2 CASSPDGPYEQYF
TRBV20-1 CSAPVLGERELFF
TRBV6-2/TRBV6-3 CASSYPYEGVRVGGNQPQHF
TRBV7-8 CASSLTSGSYEQYF
TRBV20-1 CSANGAGGPKNIQYF
TRBV27 CASSAGPHNEQFF
TRBV6-1 CANTHAWGTDTQYF
TRBV20-1 CSARDQAFLQETQYF
TRBV20-1 CSARDLESSSNEQFF
TRBV29-1 CSVLRGEETQYF
TRBV6-5 CASSYSTGGKTQYF
TRBV20-1 CSARLGNTGELFF
TRBV24-1 CATSGAFESYNEQFF
TRBV20-1 CSAPGFTDTQYF
TRBV20-1 CSAPDGQRLGSPLHF
TRBV20-1 CSARETGELFF
TRBV5-1 CASSWEGTGKAEQFF
TRBV6-5 CASSYGKNYGYTF
TRBV9 CASSVEGWGWTQYF
TRBV7-2 CASSLWDRGEETQYF
TRBV10-3 CAIAASGASYNEQFF
TRBV25-1 CASSDQTKGLHYNEQFF
TRBV5-1 CASSLQGGEYEQYF
TRBV20-1 CSAPLEGANTQYF
TRBV5-1 CASSLEPGGWETQYF
TRBV18 CASSPTSSRTDTQYF
TRBV12-3/TRBV12-4 CASSFLGATGELFF
TRBV20-1 CSARTVLYNEQFF
TRBV12-3/TRBV12-4 CASSIGLSNEQFF
TRBV4-3 CASSQDTGTDPYEQYF
TRBV5-1 CASTPGGESYNEQFF
TRBV12-3/TRBV12-4 CASSFTGGAYNEQFF
TRBV5-1 CASSLTSGGPSSYNEQFF
TRBV25-1 CASNTAGSYGYTF
TRBV18 CASSSTGGGELFF
TRBV6-5 CASSYSKSTGELFF
TRBV20-1 CSARWERDTEAFF
TRBV19 CASSRMWTGSDYGYTF
TRBV29-1 CSVRIHTEAFF
TRBV29-1 CSVGGQHGDEQFF
TRBV5-4 CASSSNPDGLAGGLYEQYF
TRBV2 CASSRRRGAETTNEKLFF
TRBV25-1 CASSRSAWKAPQYF
TRBV7-2 CASSLVLLGRHDEQYF
TRBV3-1 CASSQDRRLTNYGYTF
TRBV20-1 CSARDFSVAGTAYEQYF
TRBV29-1 CSAGLGGSYNEQFF
TRBV7-9 CASSTSGAGETQYF
TRBV29-1 CNEPQRDQPQHF
TRBV7-3 CASSLRRGSGGEQFF
TRBV7-2 CASSLVAGAQETQYF
TRBV12-3/TRBV12-4 CASTSFGTGEETQYF